This is a list of T cell receptor beta chains from one sample in a study of T-cell reconstitution after alpha-beta-depleted transplantation in children. MiXCR was run by TCRdb on the PCR reads, yielding one entry per CDR3 protein. The table lists some 75,000 distinct CDR3 sequences, around 6.6% of them singletons. This material consisted of PBMCs from the stem cell graft donor, taken from the stem cell graft. Receptor source: a human donor who donated a stem cell graft to a child with acute lymphoblastic leukemia. CDR3s include the opening cysteine and the closing phenylalanine or tryptophan. D genes are given only for firm matches. Clone size, where shown, is once, few, many, or a class for clones that have expanded.

TRBV7-2	TRBJ2-1	TRBD1	many	CASSLAGTGHNEQFF	TGTGCCAGCAGCTTAGCCGGGACAGGCCACAATGAGCAGTTCTTC
TRBV9	TRBJ2-7	TRBD1	many	CASSVATGAPYEQYF	TGTGCCAGCAGCGTAGCTACAGGGGCCCCCTACGAGCAGTACTTC
TRBV5-1	TRBJ1-4	NA	many	CASSSLQGERLF	TGCGCCAGCAGCTCCTTACAGGGTGAACGGCTTTTT
TRBV2	TRBJ1-3	NA	many	CASEGPTKSGNTIYF	TGTGCCAGCGAGGGACCAACTAAGAGCGGAAACACCATATATTTT
TRBV6-5	TRBJ1-1	NA	NA	CASSYSMSRVQNTEAFF	TGTGCCAGCAGTTACTCGATGTCAAGGGTTCAGAACACTGAAGCTTTCTTT
TRBV4-2	TRBJ2-3	TRBD2	few	CASSQDHIAGADTQYF	TGTGCCAGCAGCCAAGATCATATAGCGGGCGCGGATACGCAGTATTTT
TRBV27	TRBJ2-5	TRBD1	NA	CASSLRRTGQETQYF	TGTGCCAGCAGTTTAAGGAGGACAGGACAAGAGACCCAGTACTTC
TRBV15	TRBJ1-6	TRBD1	many	CATSNRQGSSYNSPLHF	TGTGCCACCAGCAACCGACAGGGGAGCTCCTATAATTCACCCCTCCACTTT
TRBV9	TRBJ2-7	TRBD2	many	CASSDGSGSSEQYF	TGTGCCAGCAGCGACGGTAGCGGGAGTTCAGAGCAGTACTTC
TRBV29-1	TRBJ1-4	NA	many	CSVVVADPNEKLFF	TGCAGCGTTGTTGTGGCCGATCCTAATGAAAAACTGTTTTTT
TRBV5-6	TRBJ1-1	TRBD1	few	CASRGQGDTEAFF	TGTGCCAGCAGGGGACAGGGCGACACTGAAGCTTTCTTT
TRBV5-6	TRBJ2-1	NA	many	CASSYRVDEQFF	TGTGCCAGCAGCTACAGGGTCGATGAGCAGTTCTTC
TRBV7-8	TRBJ1-4	TRBD1	many	CASSFLGQGKEKLFF	TGTGCCAGCAGCTTCCTGGGACAGGGGAAAGAAAAATTGTTTTTT
TRBV6-2/TRBV6-3	TRBJ2-1	TRBD2	NA	CASSRTLLAASSYYEQFF	TGTGCCAGCAGCCGGACATTACTAGCGGCAAGCTCCTACTATGAGCAGTTCTTC
TRBV4-3	TRBJ1-2	NA	many	CASSQVVSVGDDGYTF	TGCGCCAGCAGCCAAGTGGTCAGTGTGGGAGATGATGGCTACACCTTC
TRBV20-1	TRBJ2-5	TRBD2	many	CSARGGLGTSGPQETQYF	TGCAGTGCTAGGGGAGGATTAGGGACTAGCGGGCCCCAAGAGACCCAGTACTTC
TRBV11-3	TRBJ2-1	NA	NA	CASSLGGGLSYNEQFF	TGTGCCAGCAGCTTAGGGGGCGGCCTCTCCTACAATGAGCAGTTCTTC
TRBV5-4	TRBJ2-7	NA	few	CASGKGRPYEQYF	TGTGCCAGCGGAAAGGGTCGCCCTTACGAGCAGTACTTC
TRBV19	TRBJ1-1	NA	few	CASRTTGNTEAFF	TGTGCCAGTAGAACCACAGGGAACACTGAAGCTTTCTTT
TRBV7-9	TRBJ2-3	NA	many	CASSLSDWRGEKDTQYF	TGTGCCAGCAGCTTAAGCGATTGGAGGGGAGAGAAGGATACGCAGTATTTT
TRBV12-3/TRBV12-4	TRBJ2-5	TRBD2	many	CASSSTSGGAQETQYF	TGTGCCAGCAGTTCCACTAGCGGGGGGGCCCAAGAGACCCAGTACTTC
TRBV4-3	TRBJ2-5	NA	many	CASSQQWATRETQYF	TGCGCCAGCAGCCAGCAATGGGCCACAAGAGAGACCCAGTACTTC
TRBV28	TRBJ2-7	TRBD2	few	CASSPAAGTSPLSPYEQYF	TGTGCCAGCAGTCCCGCCGCCGGGACTAGCCCCCTCTCCCCCTACGAGCAGTACTTC
TRBV20-1	TRBJ1-5	NA	many	CSARGRDENSNQPQHF	TGCAGTGCTAGAGGAAGGGACGAAAATAGCAATCAGCCCCAGCATTTT
TRBV12-3/TRBV12-4	TRBJ2-3	NA	many	CASSPGGDTQYF	TGTGCCAGCAGCCCTGGAGGGGACACGCAGTATTTT
TRBV6-2/TRBV6-3	TRBJ1-5	NA	many	CASRGIQSNQPQHF	TGTGCCAGCAGGGGGATCCAGAGCAATCAGCCCCAGCATTTT
TRBV12-3/TRBV12-4	TRBJ2-7	NA	many	CASSFRVTYEQYF	TGTGCCAGCAGTTTCAGGGTTACCTACGAGCAGTACTTC
TRBV9	TRBJ2-5	NA	many	CASSVSVIQETQYF	TGTGCCAGCAGCGTAAGTGTGATCCAAGAGACCCAGTACTTC
TRBV6-1	TRBJ2-3	TRBD1	many	CASIEGQGMTDTQYF	TGTGCCAGCATCGAAGGACAGGGGATGACAGATACGCAGTATTTT
TRBV27	TRBJ2-1	NA	NA	CASSFSGTSGGYEQFF	TGTGCCAGCAGTTTTTCGGGGACGTCGGGGGGCTATGAGCAGTTCTTC
TRBV9	TRBJ1-2	NA	many	CASSSGPQAIAF	TGTGCCAGCAGCTCAGGCCCACAGGCGATAGCCTTC
TRBV20-1	TRBJ2-2	TRBD2	NA	CSASRLAGGTGELFF	TGCAGTGCTAGTAGACTAGCGGGGGGCACCGGGGAGCTGTTTTTT
TRBV11-2	TRBJ2-1	TRBD2	NA	CASSLLAGVVNSYNEQFF	TGTGCCAGCAGCTTATTAGCGGGAGTTGTTAACTCCTACAATGAGCAGTTCTTC
TRBV6-1	TRBJ2-7	NA	NA	CASSRTTYEQYF	TGTGCCAGCAGTCGGACGACCTACGAGCAGTACTTC
TRBV28	TRBJ1-1	TRBD1	many	CASSFRTGKILNTEAFF	TGTGCCAGCAGTTTCCGGACAGGAAAAATATTGAACACTGAAGCTTTCTTT
TRBV6-5	TRBJ2-1	TRBD2	many	CASRTGTRIYNEQFF	TGTGCCAGTCGGACCGGGACTAGGATCTACAATGAGCAGTTCTTC
TRBV14	TRBJ2-3	TRBD1	few	CASSQFMGTAKSTDTQYF	TGTGCCAGCAGCCAATTCATGGGGACAGCAAAGAGCACAGATACGCAGTATTTT
TRBV10-3	TRBJ2-5	NA	few	CAISSLPVETQYF	TGTGCCATCAGTTCACTCCCCGTGGAGACCCAGTACTTC
TRBV5-1	TRBJ1-5	TRBD1	many	CASSVGQGDQPQHF	TGCGCCAGCAGCGTCGGACAGGGCGATCAGCCCCAGCATTTT
TRBV29-1	TRBJ2-7	NA	NA	CSAHGTQSYEQYF	TGCAGCGCCCACGGGACTCAATCCTACGAGCAGTACTTC
TRBV7-2	TRBJ1-6	NA	many	CASSFRENSPLHF	TGTGCCAGCAGCTTCCGGGAGAATTCACCCCTCCACTTT
TRBV7-9	TRBJ1-1	NA	many	CASSLDSGVNTEAFF	TGTGCCAGCAGCTTAGATTCTGGGGTGAACACTGAAGCTTTCTTT
TRBV11-1	TRBJ2-7	NA	NA	CASSLSSQSGHEQYF	TGTGCCAGCAGCTTATCGTCCCAGTCCGGGCACGAGCAGTACTTC
TRBV9	TRBJ1-6	NA	many	CASSAAAGGNSPLHF	TGTGCCAGCAGCGCGGCGGCCGGCGGGAATTCACCCCTCCACTTT
TRBV20-1	TRBJ1-2	NA	many	CSARDLAANYGYTF	TGCAGTGCTAGAGATCTGGCGGCTAACTATGGCTACACCTTC
TRBV28	TRBJ2-1	NA	many	CASSSVTKTSRSYNEQFF	TGTGCCAGCAGTTCCGTGACGAAGACCTCTCGCTCCTACAATGAGCAGTTCTTC
TRBV29-1	TRBJ2-3	NA	many	CSGQTGAYTDTQYF	TGCAGCGGGCAAACCGGGGCCTACACAGATACGCAGTATTTT
TRBV19	TRBJ2-1	TRBD2	many	CASSITSGGATSYNEQFF	TGTGCCAGTAGTATTACTAGCGGGGGGGCGACATCCTACAATGAGCAGTTCTTC
TRBV3-1	TRBJ1-2	NA	NA	CASSQSGGPGYTF	TGTGCCAGCAGCCAGAGCGGGGGGCCCGGCTACACCTTC
TRBV6-5	TRBJ2-2	NA	NA	CASSSALRGTGELFF	TGTGCCAGCAGTTCCGCCCTGAGGGGCACCGGGGAGCTGTTTTTT
TRBV27	TRBJ2-5	NA	many	CASSLETQYF	TGTGCCAGCAGTTTGGAGACCCAGTACTTC
TRBV27	TRBJ2-6	TRBD1	many	CASSLSRDRGLPTSGANVLTF	TGTGCCAGCAGTTTATCCCGGGACAGGGGGCTCCCTACGTCTGGGGCCAACGTCCTGACTTTC
TRBV6-1	TRBJ1-2	NA	few	CASSRYGTGSNYGYTF	TGTGCCAGCAGCCGATATGGGACGGGGAGTAACTATGGCTACACCTTC
TRBV12-3/TRBV12-4	TRBJ2-7	NA	many	CASSFRQSYEQYF	TGTGCCAGCAGTTTCAGACAGAGCTACGAGCAGTACTTC
TRBV27	TRBJ1-2	NA	many	CASSLSGRDGYTF	TGTGCCAGCAGTTTATCGGGCAGGGATGGCTACACCTTC
TRBV11-2	TRBJ2-7	NA	many	CASRDPYSREQYF	TGTGCCAGTCGGGACCCCTATTCCCGGGAGCAGTACTTC
TRBV7-2	TRBJ2-2	NA	many	CASNDRTGELFF	TGTGCCAGCAACGATCGGACCGGGGAGCTGTTTTTT
TRBV5-1	TRBJ1-1	NA	NA	CAGLRLFMNTEAFF	TGCGCCGGTCTGCGGCTATTCATGAACACTGAAGCTTTCTTT
TRBV4-3	TRBJ2-5	TRBD2	few	CASSQDQGAGGLTQYF	TGCGCCAGCAGCCAAGATCAGGGAGCGGGGGGGTTGACCCAGTACTTC
TRBV29-1	TRBJ1-1	NA	many	CSVGLGLNTEAFF	TGCAGCGTTGGACTCGGATTGAACACTGAAGCTTTCTTT